This T cell receptor (beta chain) was captured by sequencing in a study of identical twins. In this sample, this clonotype turned up many times. Using its own MiXCR run on the 5' RACE reads, TCRdb lists one record per CDR3 protein. The sample shows roughly 690,000 distinct CDR3 sequences, less than 7% of them seen only once. The sample was naive T cells sorted from blood. This receptor was taken from a man in his late teens or twenties in good health.

CDR3 region: CSAPRPRRARNEQFF. The CDR3 nucleotides are TGCAGTGCTCCAAGACCCCGGAGGGCCAGGAATGAGCAGTTCTTC. This rearrangement joins TRBV20-1 to TRBJ2-1, with D perhaps TRBD2 (6 bases). This CDR3 has 15 amino acids. Trimming stripped 5 bases from V and 7 bases from J, with 21 bases between. CDR1 is DFQATT, CDR2 SNEGSKA, per germline (reference sequence).